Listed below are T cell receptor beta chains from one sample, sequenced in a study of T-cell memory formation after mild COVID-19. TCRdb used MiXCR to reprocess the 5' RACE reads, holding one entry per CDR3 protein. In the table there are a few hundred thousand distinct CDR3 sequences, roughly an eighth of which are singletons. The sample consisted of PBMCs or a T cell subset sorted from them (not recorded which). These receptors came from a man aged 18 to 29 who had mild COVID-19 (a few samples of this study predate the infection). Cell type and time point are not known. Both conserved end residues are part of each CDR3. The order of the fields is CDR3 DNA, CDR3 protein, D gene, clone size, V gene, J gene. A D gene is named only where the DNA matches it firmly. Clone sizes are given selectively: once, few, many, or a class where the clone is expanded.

CDR3 DNA: TGTGCCAGCAGCTTAGGGGTGCGGGGGGGCGCAGATACGCAGTATTTT
CDR3 protein: CASSLGVRGGADTQYF
D gene: TRBD2
clone size: few
V gene: TRBV7-6
J gene: TRBJ2-3

CDR3 DNA: TGCGCCAGCAGCCAAGGGGAAGTTGCTTCTTGGGAAGAAAAACTGTTTTTT
CDR3 protein: CASSQGEVASWEEKLFF
D gene: NA
clone size: few
V gene: TRBV4-1
J gene: TRBJ1-4

CDR3 DNA: TGTGCCAGCAGCTTCGGGGGGGGCCTCTACGAGCAGTACTTC
CDR3 protein: CASSFGGGLYEQYF
D gene: TRBD2
clone size: many
V gene: TRBV7-2
J gene: TRBJ2-7

CDR3 DNA: TGTGCCAGCAGTGAAGGGAACCGCCGGGGCACAGATACGCAGTATTTT
CDR3 protein: CASSEGNRRGTDTQYF
D gene: NA
clone size: many
V gene: TRBV2
J gene: TRBJ2-3

CDR3 DNA: TGTGCCAGCAGCTCCCTGGAAGCCAAAAACATTCAGTACTTC
CDR3 protein: CASSSLEAKNIQYF
D gene: NA
clone size: few
V gene: TRBV14
J gene: TRBJ2-4

CDR3 DNA: TGTGCCAGCAGCCCTCGTTGGGACACCTCTGGGGCCAACGTCCTGACTTTC
CDR3 protein: CASSPRWDTSGANVLTF
D gene: NA
clone size: many
V gene: TRBV13
J gene: TRBJ2-6

CDR3 DNA: TGTGCCAGCAGAAGACAGGGGGCAGGAAACACCATATATTTT
CDR3 protein: CASRRQGAGNTIYF
D gene: TRBD1
clone size: few
V gene: TRBV28
J gene: TRBJ1-3

CDR3 DNA: TGTGCCAGCAGCACCCGGGGCTACAATGAGCAGTTCTTC
CDR3 protein: CASSTRGYNEQFF
D gene: NA
clone size: many
V gene: TRBV3-1
J gene: TRBJ2-1

CDR3 DNA: TGTGCCAGCAGATCACGGGACAGATTATTTAATGAGCAGTTCTTC
CDR3 protein: CASRSRDRLFNEQFF
D gene: TRBD1
clone size: few
V gene: TRBV7-9
J gene: TRBJ2-1

CDR3 DNA: TGTGCCAGCAATCAGTTATGGAGCAATCAGCCCCAGCATTTT
CDR3 protein: CASNQLWSNQPQHF
D gene: NA
clone size: NA
V gene: TRBV6-1
J gene: TRBJ1-5

CDR3 DNA: TGTGCCACCAGCAGAGAGGGCGGGGGGGTGAGCTCCTACAATGAGCAGTTCTTC
CDR3 protein: CATSREGGGVSSYNEQFF
D gene: TRBD2
clone size: many
V gene: TRBV15
J gene: TRBJ2-1

CDR3 DNA: TGCGCCAGCAGCTTGGCCCCGGGACAGGGACCTAATGAAAAACTGTTTTTT
CDR3 protein: CASSLAPGQGPNEKLFF
D gene: TRBD1
clone size: few
V gene: TRBV5-1
J gene: TRBJ1-4

CDR3 DNA: TGTGCCAGCAGCTCGGACAGGGGGGAGACCCAGTACTTC
CDR3 protein: CASSSDRGETQYF
D gene: TRBD1
clone size: many
V gene: TRBV7-2
J gene: TRBJ2-5

CDR3 DNA: TGTGCCAGCAGCACCACCTTTACCGGGGAGCTGTTTTTT
CDR3 protein: CASSTTFTGELFF
D gene: NA
clone size: few
V gene: TRBV7-2
J gene: TRBJ2-2

CDR3 DNA: TGCAGTGCTCGGTCGGCGGGGAGGGGAGATACGCAGTATTTT
CDR3 protein: CSARSAGRGDTQYF
D gene: TRBD2
clone size: few
V gene: TRBV20-1
J gene: TRBJ2-3

CDR3 DNA: TGCGCCAGCAGCCAAGACGCGTTAACCTCCTACAATGAGCAGTTCTTC
CDR3 protein: CASSQDALTSYNEQFF
D gene: NA
clone size: few
V gene: TRBV4-1
J gene: TRBJ2-1

CDR3 DNA: TGCGCCAGCAGCCCGGGTGAGGCCGGGGAGCTGTTTTTT
CDR3 protein: CASSPGEAGELFF
D gene: NA
clone size: few
V gene: TRBV4-3
J gene: TRBJ2-2

CDR3 DNA: TGCGCCAGCAGCCTTCGAGACTGGGTTTCAGCCAACGTCCTGACTTTC
CDR3 protein: CASSLRDWVSANVLTF
D gene: NA
clone size: many
V gene: TRBV5-1
J gene: TRBJ2-6

CDR3 DNA: TGTGCCAGCAGCCCTACAGATCACCAAGAGACCCAGTACTTC
CDR3 protein: CASSPTDHQETQYF
D gene: NA
clone size: NA
V gene: TRBV5-5
J gene: TRBJ2-5

CDR3 DNA: TGTGCCAGCAGACCCGGGAGTCGGGGATCACCCCTCCACTTT
CDR3 protein: CASRPGSRGSPLHF
D gene: NA
clone size: NA
V gene: TRBV3-1
J gene: TRBJ1-6

CDR3 DNA: TGTGCCAGCAGTCCCAGGGCCGCTCGGGACCCTGAAGCTTTCTTT
CDR3 protein: CASSPRAARDPEAFF
D gene: NA
clone size: NA
V gene: TRBV6-6
J gene: TRBJ1-1

CDR3 DNA: TGTGCCAGCAGCTCGACAGGGACGTTAAAAGCTTTCTTT
CDR3 protein: CASSSTGTLKAFF
D gene: TRBD1
clone size: NA
V gene: TRBV11-2
J gene: TRBJ1-1

CDR3 DNA: TGTGCCAGCAGGAGGGACGGGTCCACTGAAGCTTTCTTT
CDR3 protein: CASRRDGSTEAFF
D gene: NA
clone size: NA
V gene: TRBV7-9
J gene: TRBJ1-1

CDR3 DNA: TGTGCCAGCAGTTACACTTGGACAGGGCGGGAGACCCAGTACTTC
CDR3 protein: CASSYTWTGRETQYF
D gene: TRBD1
clone size: NA
V gene: TRBV6-5
J gene: TRBJ2-5

CDR3 DNA: TGTGCCAGCAGCCAAGGAGAAGACAGAGCCTATGGCTACACCTTC
CDR3 protein: CASSQGEDRAYGYTF
D gene: NA
clone size: NA
V gene: TRBV4-2
J gene: TRBJ1-2

CDR3 DNA: TGTGCCAGCAGCTCCACCGAGGCCGGTAGGAATGAGCAGTTCTTC
CDR3 protein: CASSSTEAGRNEQFF
D gene: NA
clone size: few
V gene: TRBV7-9
J gene: TRBJ2-1

CDR3 DNA: TGTGCCAGCAGTAGCGGTCTTGCCTATGGCTACACCTTC
CDR3 protein: CASSSGLAYGYTF
D gene: NA
clone size: many
V gene: TRBV12-3/TRBV12-4
J gene: TRBJ1-2

CDR3 DNA: TGTGCCAGCCACAGGGGCACAGATACGCAGTATTTT
CDR3 protein: CASHRGTDTQYF
D gene: NA
clone size: many
V gene: TRBV5-4
J gene: TRBJ2-3